Following are 15 T cell receptor beta chains from one sample sequenced in a study of T-cell memory formation after mild COVID-19. TCRdb re-derived calls from the 5' RACE reads in MiXCR, one entry per CDR3 protein. The sample contains hundreds of thousands of distinct CDR3 sequences, about a sixth of which appear only once. Sequencing was carried out using PBMCs or a T cell subset sorted from them (not recorded which). The receptors were gathered from an adult woman who had mild COVID-19 (a few samples of this study predate the infection). Cell type and time point are not known.

The J gene is TRBJ2-2, the V gene TRBV5-6; D might be TRBD1 or TRBD2, each matching 5 bases. V was trimmed by 4 bases and J by 3 bases, leaving 16 bases between them. Germline CDR1 is SGHDT and CDR2 is YYEEEE. The CDR3 is 16 residues long. CDR3: CASSVSGLGDTGELFF. The CDR3, as DNA: TGTGCCAGCAGCGTCTCAGGGTTGGGGGACACCGGGGAGCTGTTTTTT.

The table lists this clonotype with a count of one. This chain connects TRBV30 to TRBJ2-7; maybe TRBD2 (6 bases). The V end was cut by 8 bases, the J end by 7 bases, with 15 bases between. Germline V lookup: CDR1 GTSNPN, CDR2 SVGIG (reference sequence). The CDR3 is 11 amino acids. CDR3 DNA sequence: TGTGCCCGCGATACGGGGGTAGAGCAGTACTTC. Protein sequence: CARDTGVEQYF.

The chain recombines TRBV12-3 or TRBV12-4 with TRBJ2-3; either TRBD1 or TRBD2 may supply D (6 bases each). The CDR3 is 16 amino acids. The ends were cut back, 5 bases at V and 5 bases at J, with 20 bases in the middle. CDR3 amino acids: CASSLGRGRRQDTQYF. Written as DNA, the CDR3 is TGTGCCAGCAGTCTGGGCCGGGGGCGGAGACAAGATACGCAGTATTTT.

The CDR3 sequence: CASSMPPGTAMNTEAFF. The CDR3 bases are TGTGCCAGTAGCATGCCGCCCGGGACAGCCATGAACACTGAAGCTTTCTTT. This chain joins TRBV19 and TRBJ1-1, with TRBD1 matching over 7 bases. The CDR3 runs 17 residues. V lost 6 bases, J lost 0 bases, and 13 bases stayed unmatched. Germline V lookup: CDR1 LNHDA, CDR2 SQIVND (reference sequence).

This chain links TRBV12-3 or TRBV12-4 with TRBJ2-5, with 7 positions matching TRBD2. The CDR3 consists of 16 residues. V gave up 6 bases and J gave up 5 bases; unmatched junction bases: 15. This CDR3 reads CASSVALGGIGETQYF. The DNA for the CDR3 is TGTGCCAGCAGCGTCGCCCTGGGGGGGATTGGGGAGACCCAGTACTTC.

This clonotype has more than one count but fewer than ten. The chain is built from TRBV9 and TRBJ1-1; 8 bases map to TRBD1. This CDR3 is built from 16 residues. CDR1 is SGDLS, CDR2 YYNGEE, per germline. V lost 4 bases and J lost 0; bases outside the gene matches: 8. The CDR3 loop reads CASSQATQGVNTEAFF. CDR3 DNA: TGTGCCAGCAGCCAAGCCACACAGGGGGTGAACACTGAAGCTTTCTTT.

This clonotype has just a few counts. The CDR3 reads CAWSAALGRVYNEQFF. DNA of the CDR3: TGTGCCTGGAGTGCTGCCCTCGGGAGGGTCTACAATGAGCAGTTCTTC. The chain is built from TRBV30 and TRBJ2-1; 8 bases are shared with TRBD2. CDR1 and CDR2 from the germline V gene are GTSNPN and SVGIG (reference sequence). CDR3 size: 16 residues. J was trimmed by 3 bases and V by 1 base; bases with no gene match: 8.

Only a few counts were recorded for this clonotype. The CDR3: CASSVIGHSGANVLTF. The CDR3 bases are TGCGCCAGCAGCGTAATCGGACACTCTGGGGCCAACGTCCTGACTTTC. The chain combines TRBV5-1 with TRBJ2-6; D might be TRBD1 (5 bases). The germline V and J ends were trimmed by 4 bases and 0 bases, with 11 bases remaining between them. The CDR3 has 16 amino acids. Germline V gene data show CDR1 as SGHRS and CDR2 as YFSETQ.

This clonotype was found once. J is TRBJ2-7 and V is TRBV7-6; D is possibly TRBD2 (6 bases). This CDR3 is 15 amino acids long. V lost 0 bases and J 6 bases, leaving 15 bases between the germline ends. Germline V gene data show CDR1 as SGHVS and CDR2 as FNYEAQ. CDR3 amino acids: CASSLATSVSGEQYF. The CDR3 bases are TGTGCCAGCAGCTTAGCGACTAGTGTCTCGGGCGAGCAGTACTTC.

This clonotype was picked up a small number of times. The V gene is TRBV23-1, the J gene TRBJ2-5; perhaps TRBD1 as D (7 bases). TRBV23-1 qualifies as an ORF whose function is uncertain. The CDR3 has 17 amino acids. Trimming shortened V by 4 bases and J by 0 bases, and 18 bases separated the two germline ends. The CDR3 coding sequence is TGCGCCAGCAGTCCCCCAGGGGGGCACTCGTACCAAGAGACCCAGTACTTC. Its protein is CASSPPGGHSYQETQYF.

This chain connects TRBV12-3 or TRBV12-4 to TRBJ2-2; no clear D gene. Deletions cut 6 bases from V and 5 bases from J, with 16 bases between. This CDR3 contains 15 residues. The CDR3 DNA sequence: TGTGCCAGCAGCCACAATGATCCAAGGACCGGGGAGCTGTTTTTT. Residues: CASSHNDPRTGELFF.

The table lists this clonotype with a few counts. The chain combines TRBV9 with TRBJ2-1; TRBD2 is a possible D gene (5 bases). This CDR3 contains 13 residues. Per the germline V gene, CDR1 is SGDLS and CDR2 is YYNGEE. V gave up 4 bases and J gave up 4 bases, with 9 bases separating them. CDR3 DNA: TGTGCCAGCAGCTCCGGGAAGTACAATGAGCAGTTCTTC. It is translated as CASSSGKYNEQFF.

This clonotype has more than one count but fewer than ten. Here the CDR3 DNA reads TGTGCCAGCAGTTACTCGGAGGGTAGGACTGAAGCTTTCTTT. Protein sequence: CASSYSEGRTEAFF. V and J are TRBV6-5 and TRBJ1-1; D is unclear. V was clipped by 0 bases and J by 5 bases, with 10 bases between them. Germline lookup yields CDR1 MNHEY and CDR2 SVGAGI. The CDR3 loop spans 14 amino acids.

The table lists this clonotype with a few counts. V usage is TRBV3-1 and J usage is TRBJ2-7, with TRBD2 matching 9 bases. The V gene's germline CDR1 is LGHDT and CDR2 YNNKEL (reference sequence). J gave up 4 bases and V 0 bases, and 7 bases lay outside the gene matches. This CDR3 is 16 amino acids long. CDR3 residues: CASSQDGGSGSYEQYF. The CDR3 DNA sequence: TGTGCCAGCAGCCAAGATGGGGGTAGCGGGAGTTACGAGCAGTACTTC.

The sample holds a few counts of this clonotype. The chain recombines TRBV4-1 with TRBJ1-1, with D maybe TRBD1 (5 bases). The germline gives CDR1 MGHRA, CDR2 YSYEKL. This CDR3 has 15 amino acids. The V and J ends lost 0 bases and 0 bases respectively, with 8 bases between them. CDR3 sequence reads: CASSQDSGLNTEAFF. The CDR3 nucleotides are TGCGCCAGCAGCCAAGACTCAGGGCTGAACACTGAAGCTTTCTTT.